These 32 T cell receptor beta chains were all obtained from the same sample, sequenced in a study of T cells after yellow fever vaccination. TCRdb fed the 5' RACE reads into MiXCR, producing one record per CDR3 protein. The table shows around 500,000 distinct CDR3 sequences, with around a fifth occurring only once. The specimen comprised PBMCs, sampled 21 days after the first yellow fever vaccination. All receptors come from a man aged 18 to 30 who received the YFV17D yellow fever vaccine.

This clonotype was counted between two and nine times. This chain uses TRBV4-3 with TRBJ2-5; TRBD2 matches at 10 bases. Germline V lookup: CDR1 LGHNA, CDR2 YSLEER. V lost 0 bases and J lost 2; bases outside the gene matches: 6. The CDR3 covers 17 residues. The chain's CDR3 is CASSQESLAGVQETQYF. The CDR3 DNA is TGCGCCAGCAGCCAAGAGTCCCTAGCGGGGGTGCAAGAGACCCAGTACTTC.

The chain joins TRBV12-3 or TRBV12-4 to TRBJ2-5; a possible D gene is TRBD1 (6 bases). The CDR3 sequence is 14 residues long. V was pared by 7 bases and J by 2 bases, with 14 bases between. The CDR3 is CASNREGEQETQYF. The CDR3 coding sequence is TGTGCCAGCAACCGCGAGGGGGAACAAGAGACCCAGTACTTC.

Only a few counts were recorded for this clonotype. This chain links TRBV7-6 with TRBJ1-1; tentative D call: TRBD1 (5 bases). Germline-derived CDR1 and CDR2 are SGHVS and FNYEAQ. The V and J ends lost 4 bases and 5 bases respectively, with 17 bases between them. The CDR3 length is 15 residues. The CDR3 is CASSSWGGDSTEAFF. CDR3 DNA: TGTGCCAGCAGCTCCTGGGGGGGGGATTCGACTGAAGCTTTCTTT.

CDR3 amino acids: CASSLRDRGFTEAFF. The CDR3 DNA reads as TGTGCCAGCAGCCTCCGGGACAGGGGCTTCACTGAAGCTTTCTTT. This chain connects TRBV7-2 to TRBJ1-1; 10 nucleotides agree with TRBD1. The CDR3 has 15 residues. V lost 5 bases, J lost 4 bases, and 7 bases stayed unmatched. Looked up from germline, CDR1 is SGHTA and CDR2 is FQGNSA. Combining the CDR3 with reference TRBV7-2 and TRBJ1-1 gives the whole variable domain GAGVSQSPSNKVTEKGKDVELRCDPISGHTALYWYRQSLGQGLEFLIYFQGNSAPDKSGLPSDRFSAERTGGSVSTLTIQRTQQEDSAVYLCASSLRDRGFTEAFFGQGTRLTVV.

The chain combines TRBV6-5 with TRBJ1-3; D remains ambiguous. V gave up 2 bases and J gave up 8 bases, with 10 bases separating them. Per germline, CDR1 MNHEY and CDR2 SVGAGI. This CDR3 is 13 amino acids long. The CDR3 spells CASSYRGKDTIYF. CDR3 bases: TGTGCCAGCAGTTACCGAGGGAAAGACACCATATATTTT.

This clonotype was picked up a small number of times. This chain links TRBV7-9 with TRBJ1-2, with unresolved D. Germline values: CDR1 SEHNR, CDR2 FQNEAQ (reference sequence). This CDR3 comprises 11 residues. V lost 5 bases and J 8 bases, leaving 9 bases between the germline ends. CDR3 nucleotides: TGTGCCAGCAGCCCCCTGGAGGGCTACACCTTC. It yields the protein CASSPLEGYTF.

The V and J genes are TRBV7-6 and TRBJ2-3; 9 bases agree with TRBD1. There are 23 residues in the CDR3. Germline V gene sequence: CDR1 SGHVS, CDR2 FNYEAQ. The V gene end was trimmed by 3 bases and the J gene end by 0 bases; junction bases not matched to a gene: 25. CDR3 DNA: TGTGCCAGCAGCTTTAAAAAGACAGGGGGAAATGAGGAGCGGGCCTCTAGCACAGATACGCAGTATTTT. It encodes CASSFKKTGGNEERASSTDTQYF.

Comments on this clonotype: At one boundary the junction diverges from the germline segment, which might be a read error. V and J are TRBV4-1 and TRBJ2-1, with D uncertain. This CDR3 is built from 13 residues. Germline V gene data show CDR1 as MGHRA and CDR2 as YSYEKL. Written as DNA, the CDR3 is TGCGCCAGCAGCCAAGACCCCATTGCGTCTCGGCTCTTC. It specifies CASSQDPIASRLF.

The chain employs TRBV4-1 and TRBJ2-6; maybe TRBD2 (5 bases). This CDR3 comprises 18 residues. Germline assignment: CDR1 MGHRA and CDR2 YSYEKL. V was clipped by 0 bases and J by 2 bases, with 14 bases between them. The CDR3 here is CASSQDPGNIAGANVLTF. CDR3 DNA: TGCGCCAGCAGCCAAGATCCGGGAAACATCGCTGGGGCCAACGTCCTGACTTTC.

This sequence joins TRBV24-1 and TRBJ2-1, with 8 bases fitting TRBD2. The CDR3 contains 14 residues. The V and J ends lost 3 bases and 9 bases, in that order; junction bases with no gene match: 6. Germline V gene lookup returns CDR1 KGHDR and CDR2 SFDVKD. The CDR3 sequence is CATSDPGLASEQFF. The DNA for the CDR3 is TGTGCCACCAGTGATCCCGGACTAGCTTCTGAGCAGTTCTTC.

This clonotype has a single count. The gene calls are TRBV2 and TRBJ1-5; D is unclear. The germline V gene has CDR1 SNHLY and CDR2 FYNNEI. The CDR3 totals 15 residues. V lost 4 bases and J lost 5, with 15 bases in between. The CDR3 reads CASSAADGIYQPQHF. CDR3 coding DNA: TGTGCCAGCAGTGCGGCAGACGGAATATATCAGCCCCAGCATTTT.

This clonotype was found a few times. The conserved phenylalanine or tryptophan normally closing the CDR3 is absent here, so this likely arose from a read error. The V gene is TRBV5-1, the J gene TRBJ1-2, with a weak D call TRBD1 (5 bases). This CDR3 is 12 amino acids long. V gave up 2 bases and J gave up 8 bases, with 10 bases separating them. Germline V CDR1 and CDR2: SGHRS, YFSETQ. CDR3 nucleotides: TGCGCCAGCAGCTTAACAGGCGAAGGCTACACCTCC. It codes for CASSLTGEGYTS.

This rearrangement joins TRBV3-1 to TRBJ2-4; 8 bases agree with TRBD1. The length of the CDR3 is 18 residues. Trimming at V came to 1 base and at J to 2 bases, leaving 10 bases not matched to a gene. The germline V gene has CDR1 LGHDT and CDR2 YNNKEL (reference sequence). The CDR3 loop is CASSQVSDRDRTKNIQYF. CDR3 sequence (DNA): TGTGCCAGCAGCCAAGTTTCCGACAGGGACAGGACCAAAAACATTCAGTACTTC.

V and J are TRBV14 and TRBJ2-2, with no clear D. Germline lookup yields CDR1 SGHDN and CDR2 FVKESK. This CDR3 has 13 amino acids. V lost 3 bases and J 4 bases, leaving 6 bases between the germline ends. This CDR3 reads CASSHVRTGELFF. The CDR3 bases are TGTGCCAGCAGCCACGTACGCACCGGGGAGCTGTTTTTT.

This rearrangement joins TRBV7-9 to TRBJ1-3; D uncertain. Looked up from germline, CDR1 is SEHNR and CDR2 is FQNEAQ (reference sequence). The ends were cut back, 2 bases at V and 3 bases at J, with 8 bases in the middle. The CDR3 has 14 residues. The CDR3 DNA reads TGTGCCAGCAGCTTATTTGATTATGGAAACACCATATATTTT. Translation gives CASSLFDYGNTIYF.

The chain couples TRBV6-2 or TRBV6-3 to TRBJ2-2; 14 bases are shared with TRBD2. Germline lookup yields CDR1 MNHEY and CDR2 SVGEGT. CDR3 size: 16 residues. V gave up 7 bases and J gave up 7 bases; unmatched junction bases: 8. The CDR3 region is CASKKTSGGAIGELFF. The DNA of the CDR3 is TGTGCCAGCAAGAAGACTAGCGGGGGGGCTATCGGGGAGCTGTTTTTT.

A few counts support this clonotype. The chain links TRBV20-1 to TRBJ2-3; 9 bases map to TRBD1. From germline, CDR1 is DFQATT and CDR2 SNEGSKA (reference sequence). The CDR3 has 14 amino acids. V shed 6 bases, J shed 5 bases, and the junction held 9 bases outside the gene matches. CDR3 amino acids: CSAPGQGFRDTQYF. The CDR3 DNA sequence: TGCAGTGCACCGGGACAGGGTTTTCGAGATACGCAGTATTTT.

This clonotype has only a few counts. The chain combines TRBV20-1 with TRBJ1-2, with 8 bases fitting TRBD1. V shed 1 base and J 1 base; nucleotides not matched to a gene: 14. The CDR3 runs 18 residues. Germline CDR1 and CDR2: DFQATT and SNEGSKA (reference sequence). CDR3 bases: TGCAGTGCTAGAGTGGGGACAGGAGGCCCGACGGTTAACTATGGCTACACCTTC. Its protein is CSARVGTGGPTVNYGYTF.

In its sample, this clonotype was seen a few times. The V gene is TRBV5-1, the J gene TRBJ2-1; 12 positions match TRBD1. The CDR3 is made up of 20 amino acids. V shed 4 bases and J 0 bases; nucleotides not matched to a gene: 14. Germline assignment: CDR1 SGHRS and CDR2 YFSETQ. In nucleotides, the CDR3 is TGCGCCAGCAGCCGACCTTATTCCGGGACAGGGGGCGACTCCTACAATGAGCAGTTCTTC. Translated, it gives CASSRPYSGTGGDSYNEQFF. Variable domain in full (rest from reference TRBV5-1 and TRBJ2-1): KAGVTQTPRYLIKTRGQQVTLSCSPISGHRSVSWYQQTPGQGLQFLFEYFSETQRNKGNFPGRFSGRQFSNSRSEMNVSTLELGDSALYLCASSRPYSGTGGDSYNEQFFGPGTRLTVL.

The chain recombines TRBV5-6 with TRBJ1-1; D possibly corresponds to TRBD1 (5 bases). The germline V and J ends were trimmed by 0 bases and 0 bases, with 9 bases remaining between them. Germline lookup yields CDR1 SGHDT and CDR2 YYEEEE. CDR3 length: 15 amino acids. The CDR3 coding sequence is TGTGCCAGCAGCTTGGAAGACAGACTGAACACTGAAGCTTTCTTT. Translation gives CASSLEDRLNTEAFF.

V is TRBV9 and J is TRBJ2-3, with 7 bases fitting TRBD2. Germline assignment: CDR1 SGDLS and CDR2 YYNGEE. The CDR3 runs to 13 residues. With 0 bases clipped from V and 5 bases from J, the junction kept 0 bases outside the gene matches. The DNA of the CDR3 is TGTGCCAGCAGCGTAGCGGGGGGAGATACGCAGTATTTT. Translation: CASSVAGGDTQYF.

The rearrangement links TRBV5-1 to TRBJ2-5; a possible D gene is TRBD2 (5 bases). V lost 4 bases and J lost 4, with 14 bases in between. This CDR3 has 14 amino acids. Germline V lookup: CDR1 SGHRS, CDR2 YFSETQ. The CDR3 nucleotides read TGCGCCAGCAGCGTCGGACTTGAGAGAGAGACCCAGTACTTC. The encoded protein is CASSVGLERETQYF.

Only a few counts were recorded for this clonotype. The chain links TRBV3-1 to TRBJ2-5; D gene unclear. The CDR3 contains 11 residues. Germline CDR1 LGHDT, CDR2 YNNKEL (reference sequence). V shed 1 base and J shed 7 bases, with 4 bases lying between them. Written as DNA, the CDR3 is TGTGCCAGCAGCCAAGGTCCGACCCAGTACTTC. Protein product: CASSQGPTQYF.

V gene TRBV9 combines with J gene TRBJ2-5, with TRBD2 matching over 9 bases. J gave up 1 base and V 0 bases, and 10 bases lay outside the gene matches. The germline gives CDR1 SGDLS, CDR2 YYNGEE. There are 18 residues in the CDR3. The chain's CDR3 is CASSVEGLAGRIQETQYF. The CDR3 DNA is TGTGCCAGCAGCGTAGAAGGTCTAGCGGGGCGGATCCAAGAGACCCAGTACTTC.

This clonotype showed up just a few times. V and J are TRBV29-1 and TRBJ2-3; TRBD1 matches 9 bases. The CDR3 loop spans 14 amino acids. After removal of 7 bases from V and 0 bases from J, the junction contained 5 bases not matched to a gene. The germline gives CDR1 SQVTM, CDR2 ANQGSEA. In nucleotides, the CDR3 is TGCAGCGGGACTGGGACAGGGAGCACAGATACGCAGTATTTT. It is translated as CSGTGTGSTDTQYF.

This chain links TRBV7-9 with TRBJ1-1; 8 nucleotides agree with TRBD1. V trimming: 3 bases; J trimming: 5 bases; junction bases outside the gene matches: 8. Germline loops: CDR1 SEHNR, CDR2 FQNEAQ (reference sequence). This CDR3 is built from 15 residues. The CDR3 coding sequence is TGTGCCAGCAGCTTGACAGGGGCGACGAGGACTGAAGCTTTCTTT. It codes for CASSLTGATRTEAFF.

This clonotype was counted many times. V and J are TRBV5-1 and TRBJ2-1, with TRBD1 matching 9 bases. The CDR3 has 14 amino acids. Trimming cost V 2 bases and J 5 bases; bases outside gene matches: 2. Germline V gene sequence: CDR1 SGHRS, CDR2 YFSETQ. CDR3 loop: CASSFGTGHNEQFF. Here the CDR3 DNA reads TGCGCCAGCAGCTTTGGGACAGGGCACAATGAGCAGTTCTTC.

The CDR3 DNA is TGTGCCAGCAGTGAAGTGGGGTCCGGGTTAGACGATGGCTACACCTTC. This sequence encodes CASSEVGSGLDDGYTF. The chain uses TRBV6-1 and TRBJ1-2; D not resolved. The germline V gene encodes CDR1 MNHNS and CDR2 SASEGT. The ends were cut back, 1 base at V and 6 bases at J, with 18 bases in the middle. This CDR3 contains 16 residues.

The chain joins TRBV29-1 to TRBJ2-5; D is undetermined. Germline lookup yields CDR1 SQVTM and CDR2 ANQGSEA. The CDR3 contains 10 residues. V was pared by 7 bases and J by 4 bases, with 7 bases between. CDR3 DNA: TGCAGCGCCCTTATAGAGACCCAGTACTTC. Translated, it gives CSALIETQYF.

There are a few counts of this clonotype. This chain joins TRBV21-1 and TRBJ1-2. TRBV21-1 is a known pseudogene. CDR3 length equals 15 residues. CDR3 residues: CASSKGKRTEDGYTF. CDR3 DNA sequence: TGTGCCAGCAGCAAAGGAAAAAGAACGGAGGATGGCTACACCTTC.

This clonotype was counted a few times. The rearrangement joins TRBV5-1 to TRBJ1-6, with TRBD1 identical over 11 bases. The V gene end was trimmed by 2 bases and the J gene end by 10 bases; junction bases not matched to a gene: 8. Germline-derived CDR1 and CDR2 are SGHRS and YFSETQ. This CDR3 comprises 16 residues. The CDR3, as DNA: TGCGCCAGCAGCTTTGGGACAGGGGGGCTATACTCACCCCTCCACTTT. Its protein is CASSFGTGGLYSPLHF. Full variable domain (missing parts from reference TRBV5-1 and TRBJ1-6): KAGVTQTPRYLIKTRGQQVTLSCSPISGHRSVSWYQQTPGQGLQFLFEYFSETQRNKGNFPGRFSGRQFSNSRSEMNVSTLELGDSALYLCASSFGTGGLYSPLHFGNGTRLTVT.

The V and J genes are TRBV18 and TRBJ2-7, with D perhaps assigned TRBD1 or TRBD2 (5 bases each). The germline V gene encodes CDR1 KGHSH and CDR2 LQKENI. The CDR3 is 15 residues long. Trimming took 6 bases from V and 0 from J, leaving 15 bases between them. The CDR3, as DNA: TGTGCCAGCTCCCCCGGGATGACAGACTCCTACGAGCAGTACTTC. Amino acid sequence: CASSPGMTDSYEQYF.